This is a list of T cell receptor beta chains from one sample in a study of T cell clones after liver transplantation. Clones were read by immunoSEQ multiplex PCR, and TCRdb kept only the in-frame ones, dropping some. The data contain about 70,000 clones, roughly 80% of them seen just once; the ten biggest clones take up approximately 0.73%. Here the sequenced sample was CD4+ T cells from blood, taken 12 months after liver transplant. The receptors shown here come from a human patient who received a liver transplant. Certain T cells may be donor cells from the graft. Each CDR3 is given with its conserved first and last residue. Each record gives: V gene, J gene, clone size, CDR3 length, D gene, CDR3 protein, CDR3 DNA. A D gene is named only where the DNA matches it firmly. Expanded clones get a size class; other rows say once, few or many, or leave the size out.

TRBV7-8	TRBJ2-1	once	13	TRBD1	CASGTGVYNEQFF	TGTGCCAGCGGGACAGGGGTCTACAATGAGCAGTTCTTC
TRBV14	TRBJ1-1	.	14	.	CASSQPGMNTEAFF	TGTGCCAGCAGCCAGCCGGGCATGAACACTGAAGCTTTCTTT
TRBV2	TRBJ2-7	.	13	.	CASINGFSYEQYF	TGTGCCAGCATAAACGGTTTCTCCTACGAGCAGTACTTC
TRBV7-6	TRBJ1-5	.	14	.	CASSSRGGNQPQHF	TGTGCCAGTAGTAGTAGGGGCGGGAATCAGCCCCAGCATTTT
TRBV2	TRBJ2-3	once	16	TRBD2	CASSPLSGRSSDTQYF	TGTGCCAGCAGCCCACTGAGCGGGAGGAGCTCAGATACGCAGTATTTT
TRBV5-4	TRBJ2-7	.	17	.	CASSLASSAEGPYEQYF	TGTGCCAGCAGCTTGGCCTCCAGTGCAGAGGGACCCTACGAGCAGTACTTC
TRBV6-5	TRBJ1-1	.	14	.	CASSYTGFDIEAFF	TGTGCCAGCAGTTATACGGGCTTCGACATTGAAGCTTTCTTT
TRBV6-5	TRBJ1-5	.	13	TRBD1	CASRQGAAQPQHF	TGTGCCAGCAGACAGGGGGCGGCTCAGCCCCAGCATTTT
TRBV29-1	TRBJ1-2	few	12	.	CSVGRGTSDYTF	TGCAGCGTTGGGAGGGGTACTAGCGACTACACCTTC
TRBV29-1	TRBJ1-2	.	11	.	CSVEAAGGYTF	TGCAGCGTTGAGGCAGCGGGTGGCTACACCTTC
TRBV14	TRBJ2-3	.	16	TRBD2	CASSQGISGSSWGQYF	TGTGCCAGCAGCCAGGGCATTAGCGGGAGTTCGTGGGGGCAGTATTTT
TRBV2	TRBJ1-2	once	13	TRBD1	CASETGGHYGYTF	TGTGCCAGCGAAACAGGGGGTCACTATGGCTACACCTTC
TRBV7-6	TRBJ1-2	.	15	TRBD1	CASSKSSGGRYGYTF	TGTGCCAGCAGCAAGTCTTCAGGGGGTCGCTATGGCTACACCTTC
TRBV6-6	TRBJ1-2	few	14	TRBD1	CASSPAGQGNGYTF	TGTGCCAGCAGTCCAGCAGGACAGGGAAATGGCTACACCTTC
TRBV2	TRBJ1-1	.	15	TRBD1	CASSALGQGDTEAFF	TGTGCCAGCAGTGCCCTCGGACAGGGGGATACTGAAGCTTTCTTT
TRBV6-4	TRBJ1-5	few	13	.	CASSGTPGQPQHF	TGTGCCAGCAGTGGCACCCCAGGGCAGCCCCAGCATTTT
TRBV4-3	TRBJ2-1	.	14	TRBD2	CAASGTSSYNEQFF	TGCGCAGCCAGCGGGACGAGCTCCTACAATGAGCAGTTCTTC
TRBV6-1	TRBJ1-6	.	16	TRBD1	CASSGTGGVMNSPLHF	TGTGCCAGCAGTGGGACAGGGGGCGTGATGAATTCACCCCTCCACTTT
TRBV6-5	TRBJ1-4	.	13	.	CASTPLSGEKLFF	TGTGCCTCGACTCCACTTAGTGGGGAAAAACTGTTTTTT
TRBV5-1	TRBJ2-1	.	13	.	CASSLVGADEQFF	TGCGCCAGCAGCTTGGTAGGGGCCGATGAGCAGTTCTTC
TRBV28	TRBJ2-1	once	14	.	CASRAGISYNEQFF	TGTGCCAGCAGGGCCGGGATTTCGTACAATGAGCAGTTCTTC
TRBV28	TRBJ1-2	once	17	TRBD1	CASSLWTGGRRMNGYTF	TGTGCCAGCAGTCTATGGACAGGGGGACGTCGTATGAATGGCTACACCTTC
TRBV28	TRBJ1-1	.	17	.	CASSLLIDPFMNTEAFF	TGTGCCAGCAGTTTATTAATCGACCCTTTTATGAACACTGAAGCTTTCTTT
TRBV2	TRBJ1-5	once	16	.	CASSDWGVGNNQPQHF	TGTGCCAGCAGTGACTGGGGGGTCGGAAACAATCAGCCCCAGCATTTT
TRBV5-4	TRBJ1-4	.	17	.	CASSLKGRGTTNEKLFF	TGTGCCAGCAGCTTGAAGGGACGGGGGACAACTAATGAAAAACTGTTTTTT
TRBV7-2	TRBJ2-7	.	14	.	CASSLAPRAYEQYF	TGTGCCAGCAGCTTAGCCCCACGGGCCTACGAGCAGTACTTC
TRBV29-1	TRBJ1-2	many	12	.	CSVEDTGGGYTF	TGCAGCGTTGAGGACACCGGGGGGGGCTACACCTTC
TRBV29-1	TRBJ2-3	.	12	.	CSVVEDTDTQYF	TGCAGCGTTGTTGAAGACACAGATACGCAGTATTTT
TRBV29-1	TRBJ2-2	.	13	.	CSVLGRNTGELFF	TGCAGCGTTTTAGGCAGGAACACCGGGGAGCTGTTTTTT
TRBV27	TRBJ1-5	.	12	.	CASRGSNQPQHF	TGTGCCAGCAGGGGTAGCAATCAGCCCCAGCATTTT
TRBV15	TRBJ1-4	.	16	.	CATSRGNSATNEKLFF	TGTGCCACCAGCAGAGGAAACTCTGCAACTAATGAAAAACTGTTTTTT
TRBV5-6	TRBJ2-7	.	14	.	CASSFGGRGDEQYF	TGTGCCAGCAGCTTTGGGGGCAGGGGTGACGAGCAGTACTTC
TRBV7-9	TRBJ1-2	.	13	.	CASADRTNYGYTF	TGTGCCAGCGCTGACAGAACGAACTATGGCTACACCTTC
TRBV5-1	TRBJ2-7	.	14	.	CASSLVGGLNEQYF	TGCGCCAGCAGCTTGGTAGGGGGTCTTAACGAGCAGTACTTC
TRBV2	TRBJ1-1	few	11	.	CASSQSTEAFF	TGTGCCAGCAGTCAATCCACTGAAGCTTTCTTT
TRBV11-1	TRBJ2-7	.	15	.	CASSPRSGSSYEQYF	TGTGCCAGCAGCCCTAGGTCAGGAAGCTCCTACGAGCAGTACTTC
TRBV12-5	TRBJ1-1	.	15	TRBD1	CASGLGTGLNTEAFF	TGTGCTAGTGGTTTAGGGACAGGTCTGAACACTGAAGCTTTCTTT
TRBV6-5	TRBJ2-1	.	15	TRBD2	CASSLTSGAYNEQFF	TGTGCCAGCAGTTTAACTAGCGGAGCTTACAATGAGCAGTTCTTC
TRBV7-8	TRBJ2-1	.	15	.	CASSYNNGPFNEQFF	TGTGCCAGCAGCTACAACAACGGACCTTTCAATGAGCAGTTCTTC
TRBV2	TRBJ2-1	.	16	.	CASSEVGSSSYNEQFF	TGTGCCAGCAGTGAAGTGGGGTCGAGCTCCTACAATGAGCAGTTCTTC
TRBV11-2	TRBJ2-1	.	16	TRBD1	CASSLRLGTGKGEQFF	TGTGCCAGCAGCTTGAGGCTGGGGACAGGGAAAGGTGAGCAGTTCTTC
TRBV2	TRBJ1-4	.	14	TRBD1	CASSENRGQEKLFF	TGTGCCAGCAGTGAGAACAGGGGGCAGGAAAAACTGTTTTTT
TRBV15	TRBJ2-2	.	17	TRBD2	CATSRFGGRGTTGELFF	TGTGCCACCAGCAGATTTGGCGGGAGGGGGACTACCGGGGAGCTGTTTTTT
TRBV5-1	TRBJ1-5	.	16	TRBD1	CASSLEGANSNQPQHF	TGCGCCAGCAGCTTGGAGGGGGCGAATAGCAATCAGCCCCAGCATTTT
TRBV29-1	TRBJ2-3	.	15	TRBD1	CSVEGDRGLPDTQYF	TGCAGCGTTGAGGGGGACAGGGGACTTCCAGATACGCAGTATTTT
TRBV5-6	TRBJ2-1	.	15	.	CASSSGLNIFNEQFF	TGTGCCAGCAGCTCCGGACTAAACATATTCAATGAGCAGTTCTTC
TRBV7-6	TRBJ2-2	few	15	TRBD2	CASSLGGGYTGELFF	TGTGCCAGCAGCCTCGGGGGAGGGTACACCGGGGAGCTGTTTTTT
TRBV7-9	TRBJ2-5	.	15	.	CASAPPFRVGETQYF	TGTGCCAGCGCCCCCCCCTTTAGGGTGGGGGAGACCCAGTACTTC
TRBV11-2	TRBJ2-5	.	14	.	CASSLGDLQETQYF	TGTGCCAGCAGCTTAGGAGACTTGCAAGAGACCCAGTACTTC
TRBV28	TRBJ2-7	.	17	.	CASSSTGWGPGYAKQYF	TGTGCCAGCAGTTCTACAGGGTGGGGCCCGGGCTACGCGAAGCAGTACTTC
TRBV10-1	TRBJ2-3	.	15	TRBD2	CASSGTSGMPDTQYF	TGCGCCAGCAGCGGGACTAGCGGGATGCCAGATACGCAGTATTTT